This is a list of T cell receptor beta chains from one sample in a study of T cells after yellow fever vaccination. A single record per CDR3 protein comes from TCRdb applying MiXCR to the 5' RACE reads. In the table there are around 250,000 distinct CDR3 sequences, 6.9% of which are singletons. Sequenced material: CD4+ T cells sorted from PBMCs, taken 15 days after the yellow fever booster vaccination. These receptor sequences come from a man under 40 who received the YFV17D yellow fever vaccine. CDR3s include the opening cysteine and the closing phenylalanine or tryptophan. A D gene is named only where the DNA matches it firmly. The listing skips clone size in some rows; elsewhere it reads once, few, many or a size class.

abundance: many
j_gene: TRBJ2-7
d_gene: TRBD1
v_gene: TRBV20-1
CDR3aa: CSAARQGPYEQYF
CDR3nt: TGCAGTGCTGCTAGACAGGGCCCCTACGAGCAGTACTTC

abundance: few
j_gene: TRBJ2-4
d_gene: TRBD2
v_gene: TRBV7-2
CDR3aa: CASSLPGLEVFF
CDR3nt: TGTGCCAGCAGTCTACCGGGACTAGAGGTGTTCTTC

abundance: many
j_gene: TRBJ2-7
d_gene: TRBD1
v_gene: TRBV12-3/TRBV12-4
CDR3aa: CASTFQTGAGYEQYF
CDR3nt: TGTGCCAGCACCTTCCAGACAGGGGCCGGATACGAGCAGTACTTC

abundance: many
j_gene: TRBJ2-1
d_gene: -
v_gene: TRBV12-3/TRBV12-4
CDR3aa: CAGSGRLGSEQFF
CDR3nt: TGTGCCGGGTCGGGACGCCTTGGAAGTGAGCAGTTCTTC

abundance: -
j_gene: TRBJ2-7
d_gene: -
v_gene: TRBV12-3/TRBV12-4
CDR3aa: CASSFGPWTYEQYF
CDR3nt: TGTGCCAGCAGTTTTGGACCCTGGACCTACGAGCAGTACTTC

abundance: many
j_gene: TRBJ2-2
d_gene: -
v_gene: TRBV10-1
CDR3aa: CASSLNPTGELFF
CDR3nt: TGCGCCAGCAGTCTCAATCCCACCGGGGAGCTGTTTTTT

abundance: few
j_gene: TRBJ2-5
d_gene: -
v_gene: TRBV5-6
CDR3aa: CASTKGTLETQYF
CDR3nt: TGTGCCAGCACGAAGGGGACTCTAGAGACCCAGTACTTC

abundance: many
j_gene: TRBJ2-3
d_gene: TRBD2
v_gene: TRBV10-3
CDR3aa: CAISESGLGTDTQYF
CDR3nt: TGTGCCATCAGTGAGTCCGGACTAGGGACAGATACGCAGTATTTT

abundance: -
j_gene: TRBJ2-1
d_gene: -
v_gene: TRBV20-1
CDR3aa: CSARDGGRHSMGNEQFF
CDR3nt: TGCAGTGCTAGAGATGGGGGTCGTCACTCCATGGGGAATGAGCAGTTCTTC

abundance: few
j_gene: TRBJ2-7
d_gene: TRBD1
v_gene: TRBV6-5
CDR3aa: CASSFDRGHYEQYF
CDR3nt: TGTGCCAGCAGTTTCGACAGGGGGCACTACGAGCAGTACTTC

abundance: few
j_gene: TRBJ2-1
d_gene: TRBD2
v_gene: TRBV29-1
CDR3aa: CSVEQRESYNEQFF
CDR3nt: TGCAGCGTTGAACAGCGGGAGTCTTACAATGAGCAGTTCTTC

abundance: few
j_gene: TRBJ2-3
d_gene: -
v_gene: TRBV7-2
CDR3aa: CASSFRGPAGTQYF
CDR3nt: TGTGCCAGCAGCTTTAGGGGCCCTGCAGGTACGCAGTATTTT

abundance: -
j_gene: TRBJ2-1
d_gene: TRBD1
v_gene: TRBV12-3/TRBV12-4
CDR3aa: CASSDRVLNEQFF
CDR3nt: TGTGCCAGCAGCGACAGGGTACTCAATGAGCAGTTCTTC

abundance: few
j_gene: TRBJ2-5
d_gene: TRBD2
v_gene: TRBV5-6
CDR3aa: CASSLAGIPQETQYF
CDR3nt: TGTGCCAGCAGCTTAGCGGGAATCCCTCAAGAGACCCAGTACTTC

abundance: -
j_gene: TRBJ2-3
d_gene: TRBD2
v_gene: TRBV11-2
CDR3aa: CASSPSGAGGYSTDTQYF
CDR3nt: TGTGCCAGCAGCCCTTCGGGTGCGGGAGGGTATAGCACAGATACGCAGTATTTT

abundance: -
j_gene: TRBJ2-3
d_gene: TRBD2
v_gene: TRBV7-3
CDR3aa: CASTPTSVSTDTQYF
CDR3nt: TGTGCCAGCACCCCGACTAGCGTCAGCACAGATACGCAGTATTTT

abundance: many
j_gene: TRBJ1-1
d_gene: -
v_gene: TRBV12-3/TRBV12-4
CDR3aa: CASSLSNRASGAFF
CDR3nt: TGTGCCAGCAGTTTAAGTAACAGGGCCTCGGGGGCTTTCTTT

abundance: few
j_gene: TRBJ2-6
d_gene: TRBD1
v_gene: TRBV6-1
CDR3aa: CASSTGQGPTGANVLTF
CDR3nt: TGTGCCAGCAGCACGGGACAGGGCCCTACCGGGGCCAACGTCCTGACTTTC

abundance: few
j_gene: TRBJ2-5
d_gene: -
v_gene: TRBV7-8
CDR3aa: CASRKYPQTGEETQYF
CDR3nt: TGTGCCAGCAGGAAGTACCCTCAGACCGGGGAAGAGACCCAGTACTTC

abundance: many
j_gene: TRBJ2-1
d_gene: -
v_gene: TRBV10-3
CDR3aa: CAISPAGTVANEQFF
CDR3nt: TGTGCCATCAGTCCCGCGGGGACAGTAGCTAATGAGCAGTTCTTC

abundance: -
j_gene: TRBJ2-2
d_gene: TRBD2
v_gene: TRBV5-1
CDR3aa: CASSPGGLAATGELFF
CDR3nt: TGCGCCAGCAGCCCAGGGGGACTAGCGGCCACCGGGGAGCTGTTTTTT

abundance: many
j_gene: TRBJ2-5
d_gene: TRBD2
v_gene: TRBV28
CDR3aa: CASSFGGIGTAQYF
CDR3nt: TGTGCCAGCAGTTTCGGGGGGATCGGGACGGCCCAGTACTTC

abundance: many
j_gene: TRBJ2-7
d_gene: TRBD2
v_gene: TRBV18
CDR3aa: CASSPMTSGSSEQYF
CDR3nt: TGTGCCAGCTCACCGATGACTAGCGGGAGCTCCGAGCAGTACTTC

abundance: many
j_gene: TRBJ2-1
d_gene: TRBD2
v_gene: TRBV5-1
CDR3aa: CASSRGTSEYNEQFF
CDR3nt: TGCGCCAGCAGCCGAGGGACTAGTGAATACAATGAGCAGTTCTTC

abundance: many
j_gene: TRBJ1-2
d_gene: TRBD1
v_gene: TRBV3-1
CDR3aa: CASSEGARSYTF
CDR3nt: TGTGCCAGCAGTGAGGGGGCAAGGAGCTACACCTTC

abundance: -
j_gene: TRBJ2-7
d_gene: TRBD2
v_gene: TRBV20-1
CDR3aa: CSATSGILSYEQYF
CDR3nt: TGCAGTGCTACAAGCGGGATCCTCTCCTACGAGCAGTACTTC

abundance: many
j_gene: TRBJ2-7
d_gene: TRBD2
v_gene: TRBV4-2
CDR3aa: CASSQGAGAYEQYF
CDR3nt: TGTGCCAGCAGCCAAGGCGCGGGGGCCTACGAGCAGTACTTC

abundance: many
j_gene: TRBJ2-7
d_gene: TRBD1
v_gene: TRBV20-1
CDR3aa: CSADRGGNEQYF
CDR3nt: TGCAGTGCAGACAGGGGCGGAAACGAGCAGTACTTC

abundance: -
j_gene: TRBJ1-1
d_gene: -
v_gene: TRBV7-2
CDR3aa: CASSSVQNTEAFF
CDR3nt: TGTGCCAGCAGCTCAGTCCAGAACACTGAAGCTTTCTTT

abundance: few
j_gene: TRBJ1-1
d_gene: TRBD1
v_gene: TRBV29-1
CDR3aa: CSVPRQGTMNTEAFF
CDR3nt: TGCAGCGTTCCTAGACAGGGTACTATGAACACTGAAGCTTTCTTT

abundance: many
j_gene: TRBJ2-5
d_gene: -
v_gene: TRBV10-1
CDR3aa: CASSESMEGTQYF
CDR3nt: TGCGCCAGCAGTGAGTCCATGGAGGGGACCCAGTACTTC

abundance: few
j_gene: TRBJ2-7
d_gene: -
v_gene: TRBV10-3
CDR3aa: CAPRVSGTAIEQYF
CDR3nt: TGTGCCCCAAGGGTTTCCGGGACCGCCATCGAGCAGTACTTC

abundance: many
j_gene: TRBJ2-3
d_gene: -
v_gene: TRBV15
CDR3aa: CATSRDPADTQYF
CDR3nt: TGTGCCACCAGCAGAGATCCAGCAGATACGCAGTATTTT

abundance: few
j_gene: TRBJ2-1
d_gene: -
v_gene: TRBV5-4
CDR3aa: CETRRDHNEQFF
CDR3nt: TGTGAGACCAGGAGGGACCACAATGAGCAGTTCTTC

abundance: many
j_gene: TRBJ2-2
d_gene: TRBD2
v_gene: TRBV6-2/TRBV6-3
CDR3aa: CASRPGLAGGEELFF
CDR3nt: TGTGCCAGCAGACCCGGACTAGCGGGAGGGGAGGAGCTGTTTTTT

abundance: few
j_gene: TRBJ2-7
d_gene: -
v_gene: TRBV11-2
CDR3aa: CASSAAREQYF
CDR3nt: TGTGCCAGCAGCGCCGCGCGCGAGCAGTACTTC

abundance: -
j_gene: TRBJ2-3
d_gene: -
v_gene: TRBV4-3
CDR3aa: CASSQESGRGHTQYF
CDR3nt: TGCGCCAGCAGCCAAGAGTCGGGCCGCGGCCATACGCAGTATTTT

abundance: many
j_gene: TRBJ2-3
d_gene: TRBD2
v_gene: TRBV6-2/TRBV6-3
CDR3aa: CASRWTSRSSDTQYF
CDR3nt: TGTGCCAGCAGGTGGACTAGTCGTTCATCAGATACGCAGTATTTT

abundance: many
j_gene: TRBJ2-4
d_gene: TRBD2
v_gene: TRBV6-2/TRBV6-3
CDR3aa: CASRAGGPAKNIQYF
CDR3nt: TGTGCCAGCAGAGCGGGAGGCCCCGCCAAAAACATTCAGTACTTC

abundance: few
j_gene: TRBJ2-3
d_gene: -
v_gene: TRBV29-1
CDR3aa: CSVCTTITDTQYF
CDR3nt: TGCAGCGTCTGTACGACTATAACAGATACGCAGTATTTT

abundance: many
j_gene: TRBJ2-3
d_gene: -
v_gene: TRBV15
CDR3aa: CATRQTQNTDTQYF
CDR3nt: TGTGCCACCCGCCAGACCCAAAACACAGATACGCAGTATTTT

abundance: -
j_gene: TRBJ2-1
d_gene: -
v_gene: TRBV7-6
CDR3aa: CASSRTSSSYNEQFF
CDR3nt: TGTGCCAGCAGCCGAACTTCCAGCTCCTACAATGAGCAGTTCTTC

abundance: few
j_gene: TRBJ1-1
d_gene: TRBD1
v_gene: TRBV5-1
CDR3aa: CASSSSGGNTEAFF
CDR3nt: TGCGCCAGCAGCTCATCAGGGGGGAACACTGAAGCTTTCTTT

abundance: few
j_gene: TRBJ2-1
d_gene: TRBD1
v_gene: TRBV5-1
CDR3aa: CASSKAQGGEQFF
CDR3nt: TGCGCCAGCAGCAAGGCACAGGGGGGTGAGCAGTTCTTC

abundance: few
j_gene: TRBJ1-2
d_gene: -
v_gene: TRBV12-3/TRBV12-4
CDR3aa: CASSLVVENYGYTF
CDR3nt: TGTGCCAGCAGTTTAGTTGTAGAGAACTATGGCTACACCTTC

abundance: many
j_gene: TRBJ2-3
d_gene: -
v_gene: TRBV28
CDR3aa: CASSHNGGTDTQYF
CDR3nt: TGTGCCAGCAGCCATAACGGGGGCACAGATACGCAGTATTTT

abundance: few
j_gene: TRBJ2-3
d_gene: -
v_gene: TRBV2
CDR3aa: CASSLFWADTQYF
CDR3nt: TGTGCCAGCAGTTTGTTCTGGGCAGATACGCAGTATTTT

abundance: many
j_gene: TRBJ2-5
d_gene: -
v_gene: TRBV7-2
CDR3aa: CASSLRRDQETQYF
CDR3nt: TGTGCCAGCAGCTTGCGGAGGGACCAAGAGACCCAGTACTTC

abundance: few
j_gene: TRBJ2-7
d_gene: TRBD2
v_gene: TRBV7-2
CDR3aa: CASIRTSGAYEQYF
CDR3nt: TGTGCCAGCATCCGGACTAGCGGAGCCTACGAGCAGTACTTC

abundance: many
j_gene: TRBJ2-7
d_gene: -
v_gene: TRBV7-6
CDR3aa: CASSLRTAYEQYF
CDR3nt: TGTGCCAGCAGCTTACGGACCGCCTACGAGCAGTACTTC